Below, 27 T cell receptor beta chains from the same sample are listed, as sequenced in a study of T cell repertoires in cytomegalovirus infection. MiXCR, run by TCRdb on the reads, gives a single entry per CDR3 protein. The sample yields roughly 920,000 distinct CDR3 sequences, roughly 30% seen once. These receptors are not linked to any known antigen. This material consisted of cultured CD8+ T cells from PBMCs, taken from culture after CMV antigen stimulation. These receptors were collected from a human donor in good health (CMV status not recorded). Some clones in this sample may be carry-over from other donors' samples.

DNA of the CDR3: TGCGCCAGCAGCCAAGATCTGGACAGTCCCCATTCACCCCTCCACTTT. Residues: CASSQDLDSPHSPLHF. The rearrangement uses TRBV4-1 and TRBJ1-6; TRBD1 is a possible D gene (6 bases). Germline-derived CDR1 and CDR2 are MGHRA and YSYEKL. The CDR3 covers 16 residues. Deletions cut 0 bases from V and 8 bases from J, with 14 bases between.

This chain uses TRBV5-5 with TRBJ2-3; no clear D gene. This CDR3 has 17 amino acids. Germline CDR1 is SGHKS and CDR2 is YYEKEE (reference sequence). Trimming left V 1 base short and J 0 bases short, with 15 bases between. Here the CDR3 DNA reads TGTGCCAGCAGCTTGTGGTTTCCGGGTGCCAGCACAGATACGCAGTATTTT. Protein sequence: CASSLWFPGASTDTQYF.

The DNA of the CDR3 is TGTGCCAGCAGCCCCCCAGAGGACCCGCTAGTCTCCTACGAGCAGTACTTC. Translation: CASSPPEDPLVSYEQYF. The chain couples TRBV9 to TRBJ2-7, with D unresolved. The V gene's germline CDR1 is SGDLS and CDR2 YYNGEE. There are 17 residues in the CDR3. V was cut by 4 bases and J by 0 bases, with 20 bases left in between.

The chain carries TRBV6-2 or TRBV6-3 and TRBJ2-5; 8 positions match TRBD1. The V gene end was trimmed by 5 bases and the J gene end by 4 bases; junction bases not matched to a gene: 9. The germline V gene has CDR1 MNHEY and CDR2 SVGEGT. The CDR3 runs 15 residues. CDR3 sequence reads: CASSPGGTIRETQYF. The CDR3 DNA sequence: TGTGCCAGCAGTCCAGGGGGCACTATCCGAGAGACCCAGTACTTC.

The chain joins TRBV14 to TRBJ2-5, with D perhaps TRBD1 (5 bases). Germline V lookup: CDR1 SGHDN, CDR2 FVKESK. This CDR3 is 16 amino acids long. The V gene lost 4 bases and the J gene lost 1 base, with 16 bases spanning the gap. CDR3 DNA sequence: TGTGCCAGCAGCCTCAAACCGAACAGGCTCCAAGAGACCCAGTACTTC. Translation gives CASSLKPNRLQETQYF.

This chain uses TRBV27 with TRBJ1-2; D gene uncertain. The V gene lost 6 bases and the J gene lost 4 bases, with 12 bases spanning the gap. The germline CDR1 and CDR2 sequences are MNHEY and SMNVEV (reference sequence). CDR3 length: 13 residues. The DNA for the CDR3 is TGTGCCAGCAGCCCACAGAGCCTCTATGGCTACACCTTC. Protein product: CASSPQSLYGYTF.

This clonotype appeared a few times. As DNA, the CDR3 is TGTGCCAGCAGCTATACAGGGAAGGAGACCCAGTACTTC. Translated, it gives CASSYTGKETQYF. The genes are TRBV7-8 and TRBJ2-5, with D possibly matching TRBD1 (6 bases). The germline V gene encodes CDR1 SGHVS and CDR2 FQNEAQ. V lost 4 bases and J 5 bases, leaving 11 bases between the germline ends. CDR3 size: 13 residues.

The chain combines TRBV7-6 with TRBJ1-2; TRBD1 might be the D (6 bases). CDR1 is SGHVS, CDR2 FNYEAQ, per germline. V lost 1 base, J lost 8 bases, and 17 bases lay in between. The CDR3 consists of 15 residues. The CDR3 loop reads CASSLGLGAFEGYTF. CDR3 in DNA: TGTGCCAGCAGCTTAGGACTGGGGGCTTTTGAAGGCTACACCTTC. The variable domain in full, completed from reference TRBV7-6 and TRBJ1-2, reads GAGVSQSPRYKVTKRGQDVALRCDPISGHVSLYWYRQALGQGPEFLTYFNYEAQQDKSGLPNDRFSAERPEGSISTLTIQRTEQRDSAMYRCASSLGLGAFEGYTFGSGTRLTVV.

DNA of the CDR3: TGTGCCAGCAGCCACGCGGCGGGTTGGTCTGAAAAACTGTTTTTT. It is translated as CASSHAAGWSEKLFF. J is TRBJ1-4 and V is TRBV7-6; D gene unclear. The CDR3 has 15 amino acids. Germline V CDR1 and CDR2: SGHVS, FNYEAQ. With 5 bases removed from V and 7 bases from J, the gap between germline ends came to 17 bases.

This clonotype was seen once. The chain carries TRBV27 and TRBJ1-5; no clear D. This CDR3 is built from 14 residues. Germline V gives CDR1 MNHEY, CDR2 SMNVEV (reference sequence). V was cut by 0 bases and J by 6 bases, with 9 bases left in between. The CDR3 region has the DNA TGTGCCAGCAGTTTATCTTCCGGTAGTCAGCCCCAGCATTTT. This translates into CASSLSSGSQPQHF.

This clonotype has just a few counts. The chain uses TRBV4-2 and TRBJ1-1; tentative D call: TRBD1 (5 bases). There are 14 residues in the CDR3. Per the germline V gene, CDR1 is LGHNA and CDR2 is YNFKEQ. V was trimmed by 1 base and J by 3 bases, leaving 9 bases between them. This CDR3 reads CASSQAGLHTEAFF. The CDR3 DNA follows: TGTGCCAGCAGCCAAGCAGGGCTTCACACTGAAGCTTTCTTT.

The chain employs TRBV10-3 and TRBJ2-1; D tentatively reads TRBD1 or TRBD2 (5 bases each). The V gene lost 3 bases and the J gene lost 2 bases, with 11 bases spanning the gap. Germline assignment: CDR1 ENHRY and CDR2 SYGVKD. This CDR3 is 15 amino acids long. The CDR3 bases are TGTGCCATCAGTGAAGGGGACGGAGCCTACAATGAGCAGTTCTTC. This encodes CAISEGDGAYNEQFF.

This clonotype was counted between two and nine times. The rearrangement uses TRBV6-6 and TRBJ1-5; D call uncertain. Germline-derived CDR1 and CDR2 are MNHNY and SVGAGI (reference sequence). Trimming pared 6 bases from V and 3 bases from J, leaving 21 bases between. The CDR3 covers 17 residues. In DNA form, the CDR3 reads TGTGCCAGCAGAAGCCTAATCACCTCGCACAACAATCAGCCCCAGCATTTT. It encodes CASRSLITSHNNQPQHF.

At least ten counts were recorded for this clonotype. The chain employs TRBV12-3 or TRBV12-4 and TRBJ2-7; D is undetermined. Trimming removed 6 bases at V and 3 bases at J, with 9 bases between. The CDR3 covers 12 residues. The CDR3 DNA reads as TGTGCCAGCAGACTTAGGATCTACGAGCAGTACTTC. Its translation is CASRLRIYEQYF.

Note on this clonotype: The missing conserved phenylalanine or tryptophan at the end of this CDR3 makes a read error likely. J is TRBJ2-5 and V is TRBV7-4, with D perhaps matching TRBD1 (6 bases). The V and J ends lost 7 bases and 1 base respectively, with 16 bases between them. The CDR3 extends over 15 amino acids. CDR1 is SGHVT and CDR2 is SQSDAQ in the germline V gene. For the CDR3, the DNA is TGTGCCAGCACCTTCGCGTGGGGGCCCCAAGAGACCCAGTACTAC. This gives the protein CASTFAWGPQETQYY.

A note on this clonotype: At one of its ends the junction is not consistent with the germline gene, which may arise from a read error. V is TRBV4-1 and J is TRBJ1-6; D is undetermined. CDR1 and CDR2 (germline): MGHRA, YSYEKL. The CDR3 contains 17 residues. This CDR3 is CASSQDPARPNNSPLRF. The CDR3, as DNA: TGCGCCAGCAGCCAAGACCCGGCCCGGCCTAATAATTCACCCCTCCGCTTT.

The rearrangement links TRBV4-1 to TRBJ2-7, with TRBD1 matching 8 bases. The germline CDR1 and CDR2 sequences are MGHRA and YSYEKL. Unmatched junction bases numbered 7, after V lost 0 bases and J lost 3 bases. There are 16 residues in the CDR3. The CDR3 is CASSQDTGQALYEQYF. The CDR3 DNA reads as TGCGCCAGCAGCCAAGATACGGGACAGGCCCTCTACGAGCAGTACTTC.

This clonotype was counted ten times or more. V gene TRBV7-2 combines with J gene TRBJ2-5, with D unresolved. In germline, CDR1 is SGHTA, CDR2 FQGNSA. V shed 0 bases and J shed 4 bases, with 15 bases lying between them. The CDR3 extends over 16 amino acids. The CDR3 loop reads CASSLAHSGYRETQYF. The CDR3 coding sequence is TGTGCCAGCAGCTTAGCGCACAGTGGATACCGAGAGACCCAGTACTTC.

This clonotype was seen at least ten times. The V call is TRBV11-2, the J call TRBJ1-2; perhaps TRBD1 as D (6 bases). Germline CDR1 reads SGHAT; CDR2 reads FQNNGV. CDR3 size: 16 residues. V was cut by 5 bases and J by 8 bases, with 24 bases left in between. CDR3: CASSPPFRRTDPGYTF. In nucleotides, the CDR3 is TGTGCCAGCAGCCCCCCTTTCCGACGGACAGATCCGGGCTACACCTTC.

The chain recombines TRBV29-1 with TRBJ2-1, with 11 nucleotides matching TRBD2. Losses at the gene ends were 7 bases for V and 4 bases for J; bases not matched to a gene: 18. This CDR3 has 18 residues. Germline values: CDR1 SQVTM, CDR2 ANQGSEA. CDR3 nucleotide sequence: TGCAGCGCCTTGAATCCCCTAGCGGGGGGCTTGATTTACAATGAGCAGTTCTTC. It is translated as CSALNPLAGGLIYNEQFF.

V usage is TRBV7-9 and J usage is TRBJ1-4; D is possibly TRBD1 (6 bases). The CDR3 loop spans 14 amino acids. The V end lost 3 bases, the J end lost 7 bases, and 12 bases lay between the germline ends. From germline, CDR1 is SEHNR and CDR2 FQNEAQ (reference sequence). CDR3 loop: CASSFTGQVEKLFF. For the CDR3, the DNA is TGTGCCAGCAGCTTTACAGGGCAGGTTGAAAAACTGTTTTTT.

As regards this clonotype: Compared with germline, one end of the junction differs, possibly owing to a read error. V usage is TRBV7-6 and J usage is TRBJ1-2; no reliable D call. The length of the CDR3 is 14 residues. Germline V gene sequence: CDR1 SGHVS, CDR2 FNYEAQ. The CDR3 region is CTSSFGWDSGGYTF. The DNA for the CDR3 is TGTACCAGCAGCTTTGGCTGGGATAGCGGGGGCTACACCTTC.

CDR3 protein: CASSENTSGGAADTQYF. The CDR3 coding sequence is TGTGCCAGCAGTGAAAATACTAGCGGGGGGGCCGCAGATACGCAGTATTTT. The gene calls are TRBV6-1 and TRBJ2-3, with TRBD2 matching over 13 bases. V lost 2 bases, J lost 4 bases, and 6 bases stayed unmatched. This CDR3 is built from 17 residues. The germline V gene encodes CDR1 MNHNS and CDR2 SASEGT.

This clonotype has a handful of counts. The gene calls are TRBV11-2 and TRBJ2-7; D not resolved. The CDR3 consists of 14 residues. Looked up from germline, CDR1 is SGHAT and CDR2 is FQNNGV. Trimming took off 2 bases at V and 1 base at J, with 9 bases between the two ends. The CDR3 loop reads CASSLSGPSYEQYF. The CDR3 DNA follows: TGTGCCAGCAGCTTATCGGGCCCTTCCTACGAGCAGTACTTC.

The DNA of the CDR3 is TGTGCCAGCAGCTTATCACAGGGAGCTGGGGCCAACGTCCTGACTTTC. Translated: CASSLSQGAGANVLTF. The chain employs TRBV11-3 and TRBJ2-6; D possibly corresponds to TRBD1 (6 bases). The V end was cut by 2 bases, the J end by 2 bases, with 10 bases between. This CDR3 has 16 amino acids. Germline lookup yields CDR1 SGHNT and CDR2 YENEEA.

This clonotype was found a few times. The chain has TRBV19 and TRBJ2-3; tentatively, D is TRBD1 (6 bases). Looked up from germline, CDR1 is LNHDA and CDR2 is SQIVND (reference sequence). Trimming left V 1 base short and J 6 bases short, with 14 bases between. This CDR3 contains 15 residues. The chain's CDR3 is CASSIAASTGDTQYF. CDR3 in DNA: TGTGCCAGTAGTATAGCAGCCTCCACAGGGGATACGCAGTATTTT. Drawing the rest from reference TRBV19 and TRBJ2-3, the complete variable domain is DGGITQSPKYLFRKEGQNVTLSCEQNLNHDAMYWYRQDPGQGLRLIYYSQIVNDFQKGDIAEGYSVSREKKESFPLTVTSAQKNPTAFYLCASSIAASTGDTQYFGPGTRLTVL.

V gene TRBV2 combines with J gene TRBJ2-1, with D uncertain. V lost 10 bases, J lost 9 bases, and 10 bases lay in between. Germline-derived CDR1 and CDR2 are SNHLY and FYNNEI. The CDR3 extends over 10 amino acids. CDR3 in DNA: TGTGCCACCCTGTCCGGTGAGCAGTTCTTC. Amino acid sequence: CATLSGEQFF.